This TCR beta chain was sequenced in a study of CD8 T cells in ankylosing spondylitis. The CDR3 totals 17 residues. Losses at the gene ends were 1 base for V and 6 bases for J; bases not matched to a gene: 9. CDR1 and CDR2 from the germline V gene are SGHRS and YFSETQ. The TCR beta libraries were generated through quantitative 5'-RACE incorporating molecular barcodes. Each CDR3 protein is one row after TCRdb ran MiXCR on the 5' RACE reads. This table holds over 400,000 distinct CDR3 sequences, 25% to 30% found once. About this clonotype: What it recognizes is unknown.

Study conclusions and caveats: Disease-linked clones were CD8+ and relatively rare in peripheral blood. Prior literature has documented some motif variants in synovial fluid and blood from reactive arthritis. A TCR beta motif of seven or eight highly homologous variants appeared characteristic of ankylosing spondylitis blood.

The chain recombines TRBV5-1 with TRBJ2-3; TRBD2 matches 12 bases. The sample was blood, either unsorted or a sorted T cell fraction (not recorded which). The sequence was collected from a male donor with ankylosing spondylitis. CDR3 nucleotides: TGCGCCAGCAGCTTGACTAGCGGGAGGCTCGCTGGGGATACGCAGTATTTT. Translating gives CASSLTSGRLAGDTQYF.